These 26 T cell receptor beta chains share one sample of origin, sequenced in a study of tumor-infiltrating lymphocytes in primary liver carcinoma. Unsorted bulk tissue (roughly 17-32 mg) underwent RNA and DNA co-extraction. From roughly 470 ng total RNA, TCR beta cDNA was generated with a primer in the constant region. Each TCR beta library was derived from three nested multiplex PCR rounds that employed slightly modified ARM-PCR. The study ran its first two PCR rounds for 9 to 10 cycles each, using TRBV1-TRBV30 forward primers and a C-beta reverse primer. TCRdb ran MiXCR on the multiplex PCR reads and lists one entry per CDR3 protein. This table has about 97,000 distinct CDR3 sequences, more than 65% appearing once. The material sequenced was liver tumor tissue from sampling region 2. Documented subset: tumor region T2, inferior pole. These receptors were collected from a woman aged 55-69 years with primary liver carcinoma and hepatitis B virus infection.

This clonotype has a handful of counts. Here the CDR3 omits its conserved ending phenylalanine or tryptophan, so a read error is the likely source. The chain links TRBV7-9 to TRBJ2-2, with 10 bases matching TRBD2. In germline, CDR1 is SEHNR, CDR2 FQNEAQ (reference sequence). Trimming took 5 bases from V and 5 from J; bases not matched to a gene: 11. CDR3 length: 17 residues. In nucleotides, the CDR3 is TGTGCCAGCAGCCGATCTAGCGGGAGTAGTGGGACCGGGGAGCTGTTTCTT. This encodes CASSRSSGSSGTGELFL.

For this clonotype: The germline gene is not matched at one end of the junction; a read error may be the cause. The chain carries TRBV11-2 and TRBJ2-3, with 7 bases matching TRBD2. CDR1 and CDR2 from the germline V gene are SGHAT and FQNNGV. The CDR3 covers 15 residues. CDR3 protein: CASRPSATSTYTQYF. The CDR3 nucleotides read TGTGCCAGTAGGCCCTCTGCGACTAGCACATATACGCAATATTTT.

This clonotype was found a few times. The rearrangement links TRBV7-9 to TRBJ2-5, with D possibly being TRBD2 (5 bases). CDR3 length equals 15 residues. Germline V CDR1 and CDR2: SEHNR, FQNEAQ (reference sequence). V lost 7 bases, J lost 3 bases, and 18 bases lay in between. DNA of the CDR3: TGTGCCAGCACCCGGGGAGAAGGCTGGGAAGAGACCCAGTACTTC. Its translation: CASTRGEGWEETQYF. Supplemented by reference TRBV7-9 and TRBJ2-5, the full variable domain reads DTGVSQNPRHKITKRGQNVTFRCDPISEHNRLYWYRQTLGQGPEFLTYFQNEAQLEKSRLLSDRFSAERPKGSFSTLEIQRTEQGDSAMYLCASTRGEGWEETQYFGPGTRLLVL.

V and J are TRBV28 and TRBJ1-6, with D unresolved. The germline V gene encodes CDR1 MDHEN and CDR2 SYDVKM. Trimming removed 5 bases at V and 15 bases at J, with 14 bases between. This CDR3 is 12 amino acids long. In nucleotides, the CDR3 is TGTGCCAGCAGTAACCAGCGAGGCCTCCTCCACTTT. Protein sequence: CASSNQRGLLHF.

This clonotype was counted between two and nine times. A much larger clone differs from this one at a single base, so this may be a read error. The conserved closing phenylalanine or tryptophan is absent in this CDR3, likely reflecting a read error. The rearrangement joins TRBV6-6 to TRBJ2-6, with D possibly being TRBD1 (5 bases). The CDR3 contains 17 residues. V dropped 3 bases and J dropped 1 base, with 13 bases sitting between them. CDR1 is MNHNY, CDR2 SVGAGI, per germline (reference sequence). This chain's CDR3 is CASSYGQGKSGANVLTS. In DNA form, the CDR3 reads TGTGCCAGCAGTTATGGTCAGGGAAAATCTGGGGCCAACGTCCTGACTTCC.

There are a few counts of this clonotype. The junction and the germline gene differ at one end; a read error may be behind it. The V and J genes are TRBV6-2 or TRBV6-3 and TRBJ1-1; 8 bases line up with TRBD1. This CDR3 has 11 amino acids. CDR1 is MNHEY, CDR2 SVGEGT, per germline. The CDR3 protein is CASGGQAEASF. CDR3 in DNA: TGTGCTAGCGGGGGACAGGCCGAAGCTTCCTTT.

A word on this clonotype: The germline gene is not matched at one end of the junction; a read error may be the cause. The V gene is TRBV29-1, the J gene TRBJ2-7; unclear D gene. The germline V gene encodes CDR1 SQVTM and CDR2 ANQGSEA. The CDR3 sequence is 12 residues long. CDR3 bases: TGCAGCGTTAAGGCTAATCCCTACGAGCATTACTTC. Protein sequence: CSVKANPYEHYF.

The V and J genes are TRBV28 and TRBJ1-2, with D perhaps TRBD1 (6 bases). The CDR3 sequence is 12 residues long. CDR1 is MDHEN and CDR2 is SYDVKM in the germline V gene. Trimming took off 6 bases at V and 5 bases at J, with 10 bases between the two ends. CDR3 nucleotides: TGTGCCAGCAGCCGGGGGGCTTATGGCTACACCTTC. It codes for CASSRGAYGYTF.

Notes on this clonotype: The junction does not match germline at one end; this may be a read error. The chain combines TRBV11-2 with TRBJ1-2, with TRBD1 as a possible D gene (5 bases). The CDR3 has 14 amino acids. Germline CDR1 and CDR2: SGHAT and FQNNGV. DNA of the CDR3: TGTGCCAGCAGCCTAGCGGGACGGGACTACGGCTACGCCTTC. Protein product: CASSLAGRDYGYAF.

A remark on this clonotype: This could be a read error, since a much larger clone is one nucleotide away. The chain has TRBV5-4 and TRBJ1-2, with D possibly TRBD1 on 5 matching bases. Trimming took off 0 bases at V and 7 bases at J, with 13 bases between the two ends. This CDR3 comprises 14 residues. Germline-derived CDR1 and CDR2 are SGHNT and YYREEE (reference sequence). The CDR3 region is CASSLDRGVRGYTF. CDR3 bases: TGTGCCAGCAGCTTGGACCGGGGGGTGCGTGGCTACACCTTC.

On this clonotype itself: Germline is not matched at one junction end, which may reflect a read error. CDR3 loop: CPSSSARGEETQYF. The CDR3 DNA sequence: TGCCCCAGCAGCTCGGCCCGGGGCGAAGAGACCCAGTACTTC. The rearrangement uses TRBV5-1 and TRBJ2-5, with D possibly called TRBD1 or TRBD2 (5 bases each). Germline-derived CDR1 and CDR2 are SGHRS and YFSETQ. This CDR3 has 14 residues.

The rearrangement links TRBV6-5 to TRBJ2-7, with 10 bases identical to TRBD2. The CDR3 runs to 14 residues. The germline V gene has CDR1 MNHEY and CDR2 SVGAGI. The CDR3 DNA reads as TGTGTAAGCAGCCAAGCGGGAGGGCCCTACGAGCAGTACTTC. Residues: CVSSQAGGPYEQYF.

This clonotype was counted a few times. A much bigger clone sits one base away, suggesting this may be a read error. The J gene is TRBJ2-1, the V gene TRBV6-2 or TRBV6-3; 7 bases line up with TRBD2. Germline V gene data show CDR1 as MNHEY and CDR2 as SVGEGT. V lost 6 bases and J lost 0; bases outside the gene matches: 8. The CDR3 sequence is 16 residues long. In nucleotides, the CDR3 is TGTGCCAGCAGAATACTAGCGTACAGCTCCTACAATGAGCAGTTCTTC. It yields the protein CASRILAYSSYNEQFF.

This clonotype was seen many times. CDR3 bases: TGCAGCGCAAAGGGACTAACGAACACCGGGGAGCTGTTTTTT. This encodes CSAKGLTNTGELFF. The gene calls are TRBV29-1 and TRBJ2-2, with TRBD2 matching 7 bases. CDR3 size: 14 residues. After removal of 7 bases from V and 0 bases from J, the junction contained 5 bases not matched to a gene. The V gene's germline CDR1 is SQVTM and CDR2 ANQGSEA.

For this clonotype: Because it lacks the conserved phenylalanine or tryptophan at the end, this CDR3 is likely a read error. The rearrangement joins TRBV29-1 to TRBJ1-1, with D maybe TRBD1 (6 bases). CDR1 and CDR2 from the germline V gene are SQVTM and ANQGSEA. Deletions cut 7 bases from V and 7 bases from J, with 19 bases between. The CDR3 runs 13 residues. The CDR3 loop is CSAEETGGVEAFL. CDR3 in DNA: TGCAGCGCAGAGGAGACAGGAGGGGTTGAAGCTTTCCTT.

This clonotype was counted ten times or more. The chain carries TRBV7-9 and TRBJ2-5; TRBD1 is a possible D gene (5 bases). In germline, CDR1 is SEHNR, CDR2 FQNEAQ (reference sequence). The CDR3 is 15 residues long. V was trimmed by 4 bases and J by 1 base, leaving 13 bases between them. For the CDR3, the DNA is TGTGCCAGCAGCTCGACAGACCCTACCCAAGAGACCCAGTACTTC. The encoded protein is CASSSTDPTQETQYF.

For this clonotype: The conserved closing phenylalanine or tryptophan is absent in this CDR3, likely reflecting a read error. The DNA is left out, because the CDR3 cannot be placed on it with certainty; the CDR3 is given as TCRdb lists it. The chain uses TRBV11-3 and TRBJ2-7; the table's D call, TRBD1, has no DNA check behind it. Germline assignment: CDR1 SGHNT and CDR2 YENEEA. The CDR3 has 15 amino acids, counting both end residues. The CDR3 is CASSLGTGGSLEHHL.

Regarding this clonotype: An end of the junction does not agree with germline; a read error may underlie this. This rearrangement joins TRBV11-3 to TRBJ2-1; TRBD2 matches at 14 bases. Germline V gene lookup returns CDR1 SGHNT and CDR2 YENEEA. The CDR3 totals 19 residues. CDR3 amino acids: CASNLGGTSGSPICNEQFF. The CDR3 bases are TGTGCCAGCAACTTAGGGGGGACTAGCGGGAGTCCAATCTGCAATGAGCAGTTCTTC. Variable domain in full (rest from reference TRBV11-3 and TRBJ2-1): EAGVVQSPRYKIIEKKQPVAFWCNPISGHNTLYWYLQNLGQGPELLIRYENEEAVDDSQLPKDRFSAERLKGVDSTLKIQPAELGDSAVYLCASNLGGTSGSPICNEQFFGPGTRLTVL.

The J gene is TRBJ2-1, the V gene TRBV11-2; no reliable D call. Germline CDR1 SGHAT, CDR2 FQNNGV. The CDR3 loop spans 15 amino acids. The CDR3, as DNA: TGTGCGGGCAGCTTAGATGTTAGCTCCTACAATGAGCAGTTCTTC. This translates into CAGSLDVSSYNEQFF.

With respect to this clonotype: The junction and the germline gene differ at one end; a read error may be behind it. V gene TRBV6-1 combines with J gene TRBJ2-7; 7 bases map to TRBD1. Germline CDR1 MNHNS, CDR2 SASEGT. The length of the CDR3 is 16 residues. In nucleotides, the CDR3 is TGTGCCAACAGTACTACAGGGGCCCGCGGCTCCTACGAGCAGTACTTT. Protein sequence: CANSTTGARGSYEQYF.

This clonotype showed up just a few times. This may arise from a read error, as a much more abundant clone is one base away. The V call is TRBV4-1, the J call TRBJ2-1, with TRBD2 as a possible D gene (6 bases). Germline V gene lookup returns CDR1 MGHRA and CDR2 YSYEKL. This CDR3 contains 12 residues. This chain's CDR3 is CASSKEGNERFF. Here the CDR3 DNA reads TGCGCCAGCAGCAAGGAGGGTAATGAGCGGTTCTTC.

Details on this clonotype: Without the conserved terminal phenylalanine or tryptophan, this CDR3 likely stems from a read error. The DNA is left out, because the CDR3 cannot be placed on it with certainty; the CDR3 is given as TCRdb lists it. The V call is TRBV11-2, the J call TRBJ2-5; the D segment call TRBD1 is taken from the table without a DNA check. Germline V lookup: CDR1 SGHAT, CDR2 FQNNGV. The CDR3 is 13 amino acids long, termini counted. This chain's CDR3 is CANILDIGDREYL.

This clonotype was recorded once. One end of the junction varies from germline; a read error may be responsible. This chain joins TRBV4-1 and TRBJ2-7; D possibly corresponds to TRBD1 (6 bases). The germline gives CDR1 MGHRA, CDR2 YSYEKL. The CDR3 loop spans 14 amino acids. The CDR3 DNA follows: TGCGCCGGCAGCCCCAAGACAGGCAACTGCGAGCAGTACTTC. Encoded protein: CAGSPKTGNCEQYF.

This chain joins TRBV10-3 and TRBJ2-3; D might be TRBD1 (6 bases). The CDR3 runs 11 residues. The germline gives CDR1 ENHRY, CDR2 SYGVKD. The chain's CDR3 is CVTIQGDTQYF. The CDR3 DNA is TGTGTCACTATACAGGGCGATACGCAGTATTTT.

The chain couples TRBV12-3 or TRBV12-4 to TRBJ1-4; D might be TRBD1 (5 bases). CDR3 size: 15 residues. The V gene lost 6 bases and the J gene lost 8 bases, with 19 bases spanning the gap. The DNA of the CDR3 is TGTGCCAGCAGGGGGACCGGCCGGCGGGGCGAAAAACTGTTTTTT. It specifies CASRGTGRRGEKLFF.

As to this clonotype: The junction departs from germline at one end; a sequencing error may be responsible. The CDR3 loop reads CVSSLEIGLLWNEQVF. CDR3 nucleotides: TGTGTCAGCAGCTTGGAGATTGGTCTGCTCTGGAATGAGCAGGTCTTC. The chain has TRBV5-6 and TRBJ2-1; D unclear. This CDR3 is built from 16 residues. Germline values: CDR1 SGHDT, CDR2 YYEEEE. The variable domain in full, completed from reference TRBV5-6 and TRBJ2-1, reads DAGVTQSPTHLIKTRGQQVTLRCSPKSGHDTVSWYQQALGQGPQFIFQYYEEEERQRGNFPDRFSGHQFPNYSSELNVNALLLGDSALYLCVSSLEIGLLWNEQVFGPGTRLTVL.